Reported below is one T cell receptor beta chain. The CDR3 extends over 14 amino acids. Germline V gene data show CDR1 as SGHDT and CDR2 as YYEEEE. The V and J ends lost 4 bases and 8 bases respectively, with 16 bases between them. Using RNA transcripts as the source, TCR beta CDR3 regions were amplified. RT-PCR in the first round (using the HTBI primer set) targeted the TCR CDR3. TCRdb fed the multiplex PCR reads into MiXCR, producing one record per CDR3 protein. Here the sample spans a few hundred thousand distinct CDR3 sequences, 15% to 20% being singletons. The sample originates from a study of T cells in Graves' hyperthyroidism and ophthalmopathy.

The chain has TRBV5-6 and TRBJ2-4, with a weak D call TRBD2 (6 bases). The receptor's source is a middle-aged woman with Graves' ophthalmopathy. Material: blood. The CDR3: CASSVGTDRDIQYF. In nucleotides, the CDR3 is TGTGCCAGCAGCGTCGGGACTGATCGAGACATTCAGTACTTC.